The 7 T cell receptor beta chains below were found in one sample sequenced in a study of PD-1 blockade in classical Hodgkin lymphoma. Method: immunoSEQ multiplex PCR; TCRdb's copy keeps in-frame clones and lacks some. Among around 40,000 clones listed, around 80% were seen once. Every patient experienced relapse after autologous stem cell transplantation, and brentuximab vedotin exposure varied. The specimen was peripheral blood mononuclear cells (PBMCs), collected at baseline. Source of these receptors: a human donor with classical Hodgkin lymphoma.

V is TRBV5-1 and J is TRBJ2-3, with 7 bases identical to TRBD1. This CDR3 region has 17 residues. Germline CDR1 SGHRS, CDR2 YFSETQ. Germline trimming cut 4 bases from V and 2 bases from J; bases unmatched to any gene: 13. The CDR3 sequence is CASSLKGQPLHTDTQYF. CDR3 DNA sequence: TGCGCCAGCAGCCTCAAGGGACAGCCACTACACACAGATACGCAGTATTTT.

Only one count was recorded for this clone. The V and J genes are TRBV18 and TRBJ2-3; 9 nucleotides align to TRBD1. J gave up 5 bases and V 3 bases, and 0 bases lay outside the gene matches. Looked up from germline, CDR1 is KGHSH and CDR2 is LQKENI. CDR3 length: 13 amino acids. In DNA, the CDR3 is TGTGCCAGCTCACCGGACAGGGGAGATACGCAGTATTTT. Amino acid sequence: CASSPDRGDTQYF. The variable domain in full, completed from reference TRBV18 and TRBJ2-3, reads NAGVMQNPRHLVRRRGQEARLRCSPMKGHSHVYWYRQLPEEGLKFMVYLQKENIIDESGMPKERFSAEFPKEGPSILRIQQVVRGDSAAYFCASSPDRGDTQYFGPGTRLTVL.

The table lists this clone with a few counts. The genes are TRBV10-1 and TRBJ1-3; TRBD1 is a possible D gene (6 bases). Trimming left V 5 bases short and J 4 bases short, with 9 bases between. The germline CDR1 and CDR2 sequences are WNHNN and SYGVQD (reference sequence). The CDR3 is 13 amino acids. The CDR3 bases are TGCGCCAGCAGTAGGGACACCGGAAACACCATATATTTT. Translating it yields CASSRDTGNTIYF.

In regard to this clone: At one boundary the junction diverges from the germline segment, which might be a read error. The gene calls are TRBV14 and TRBJ2-3; unclear D gene. CDR3 length: 14 residues. Per the germline V gene, CDR1 is SGHDN and CDR2 is FVKESK. The CDR3: CASSQGPGTDTQYF. As DNA, the CDR3 is TGCGCCAGCAGCCAAGGACCAGGCACAGATACGCAGTATTTT.

The chain combines TRBV7-2 with TRBJ2-3; 7 bases match TRBD2. The CDR3 spans 17 residues. V trimming: 2 bases; J trimming: 3 bases; junction bases outside the gene matches: 11. The germline V gene has CDR1 SGHTA and CDR2 FQGNSA. CDR3 DNA sequence: TGTGCCAGCAGCTTAAAGTGGAGCGGGGAAGGGACAGATACGCAGTATTTT. It yields the protein CASSLKWSGEGTDTQYF. The complete variable domain, with remaining parts taken from reference TRBV7-2 and TRBJ2-3, reads GAGVSQSPSNKVTEKGKDVELRCDPISGHTALYWYRQSLGQGLEFLIYFQGNSAPDKSGLPSDRFSAERTGGSVSTLTIQRTQQEDSAVYLCASSLKWSGEGTDTQYFGPGTRLTVL.

The rearrangement uses TRBV6-5 and TRBJ2-6; D assignment may be TRBD1 or TRBD2 (5 bases each). Germline-derived CDR1 and CDR2 are MNHEY and SVGAGI. The CDR3 extends over 15 amino acids. Trimming removed 4 bases at V and 2 bases at J, with 9 bases between. The CDR3 protein is CASSLRDAGANVLTF. For the CDR3, the DNA is TGTGCCAGCAGTTTAAGGGACGCTGGGGCCAACGTCCTGACTTTC.

This clone was counted a few times. The CDR3 nucleotides are TGTGCCAGCAGCTTATTCAATGAGCAGTTCTTC. Protein product: CASSLFNEQFF. This chain links TRBV7-2 with TRBJ2-1; no clear D gene. This CDR3 spans 11 amino acids. Germline V gene lookup returns CDR1 SGHTA and CDR2 FQGNSA. The germline V and J ends were trimmed by 2 bases and 6 bases, with 2 bases remaining between them. Full variable domain (rest looked up from reference TRBV7-2 and TRBJ2-1): GAGVSQSPSNKVTEKGKDVELRCDPISGHTALYWYRQSLGQGLEFLIYFQGNSAPDKSGLPSDRFSAERTGGSVSTLTIQRTQQEDSAVYLCASSLFNEQFFGPGTRLTVL.